Below are 22 T cell receptor beta chains sequenced from a single sample in a study of blood T cells in healthy people across ages (dated by TCRdb to the mid-2010s). The library was made by 5' RACE. Sequencing used an Illumina HiSeq 2500. A second roughly 6 to 12 cycle PCR used a sample-barcoded 5' primer and a J-beta primer mix. TCRdb handled the public reads itself, with Q25 trimming in fastp and clone calling in MiXCR, and kept productive beta chains. Identical CDR3 protein sequences are pooled into one entry, listed with their most common genes and DNA. For this sample the table gives about 1.8 million distinct CDR3 sequences, of which 49% were detected only once. About 2.1% of the sample is in the top ten clones. The sample comprised blood. These receptors all stem from a woman aged 40 to 50 in good health.

The chain links TRBV12-3 or TRBV12-4 to TRBJ1-2; D uncertain. The CDR3 length is 14 residues. V was trimmed by 3 bases and J by 8 bases, leaving 16 bases between them. This CDR3 reads CASSFQERVGGYTF. As DNA, the CDR3 is TGTGCCAGCAGTTTTCAGGAAAGAGTGGGCGGCTACACCTTC.

The gene calls are TRBV4-2 and TRBJ2-1; D is uncertain. Trimming took 1 base from V and 8 from J, leaving 15 bases between them. The length of the CDR3 is 15 residues. Germline CDR1 is LGHNA and CDR2 is YNFKEQ. The CDR3 region is CASSQGPGSNDEQFF. CDR3 bases: TGTGCCAGCAGCCAAGGACCTGGAAGCAACGATGAGCAGTTCTTC.

The chain is built from TRBV7-4 and TRBJ2-1; D is perhaps TRBD2 (6 bases). Germline CDR1 SGHVT, CDR2 SQSDAQ. V was clipped by 1 base and J by 0 bases, with 19 bases between them. This CDR3 is built from 19 residues. CDR3 bases: TGTGCCAGCAGCTTAGGACTCATTACGGGGGAGAGCTCCTACAATGAGCAGTTCTTC. Protein: CASSLGLITGESSYNEQFF. The full variable domain, rest sourced from reference TRBV7-4 and TRBJ2-1, is GAGVSQSPRYKVAKRGRDVALRCDSISGHVTLYWYRQTLGQGSEVLTYSQSDAQRDKSGRPSGRFSAERPERSVSTLKIQRTEQGDSAVYLCASSLGLITGESSYNEQFFGPGTRLTVL.

V gene TRBV6-2 or TRBV6-3 combines with J gene TRBJ1-2, with D unresolved. The V end lost 7 bases, the J end lost 0 bases, and 15 bases lay between the germline ends. Germline V gene sequence: CDR1 MNHEY, CDR2 SVGEGT. The CDR3 is 15 residues long. This CDR3 is CASTDRPISNYGYTF. The CDR3 DNA reads as TGTGCCAGCACCGACCGCCCAATTTCTAACTATGGCTACACCTTC.

The V and J genes are TRBV28 and TRBJ2-5; 13 positions agree with TRBD2. The DNA end is a closer match to TRBJ2-7, so the J assignment may be wrong. The germline gives CDR1 MDHEN, CDR2 SYDVKM. The CDR3 totals 17 residues. Written as DNA, the CDR3 is TGTGCCAGCAGTTCCCGAACGACTAGCGGGGGGTTCTACGAGCAGTACTTC. Amino acids: CASSSRTTSGGFYEQYF.

The chain has TRBV20-1 and TRBJ1-6; perhaps TRBD1 as D (5 bases). Trimming removed 2 bases from V and 3 bases from J, with 8 bases in between. Germline CDR1 and CDR2: DFQATT and SNEGSKA (reference sequence). This CDR3 spans 14 amino acids. The CDR3 sequence is CSARPRDYNSPLHF. The CDR3 bases are TGCAGTGCTAGACCCAGGGACTATAATTCACCCCTCCACTTT.

The V and J genes are TRBV4-3 and TRBJ2-5; 9 positions match TRBD1. This CDR3 region has 16 residues. Germline values: CDR1 LGHNA, CDR2 YSLEER. Germline trimming cut 1 base from V and 2 bases from J; bases unmatched to any gene: 5. The DNA of the CDR3 is TGCGCCAGCAGCCAAGCCCCGGACAGGGGACAAGAGACCCAGTACTTC. Translation: CASSQAPDRGQETQYF.

This chain links TRBV7-2 with TRBJ1-4, with D possibly being TRBD1 (5 bases). Germline values: CDR1 SGHTA, CDR2 FQGNSA. V shed 6 bases and J shed 3 bases, with 8 bases lying between them. The CDR3 loop spans 13 amino acids. CDR3 region: CASRRQPNEKLFF. The CDR3 bases are TGTGCCAGCAGGAGACAGCCTAATGAAAAACTGTTTTTT. The complete variable domain, with remaining parts taken from reference TRBV7-2 and TRBJ1-4, reads GAGVSQSPSNKVTEKGKDVELRCDPISGHTALYWYRQSLGQGLEFLIYFQGNSAPDKSGLPSDRFSAERTGGSVSTLTIQRTQQEDSAVYLCASRRQPNEKLFFGSGTQLSVL.

The chain is built from TRBV4-3 and TRBJ2-6, with D hard to call. Trimming removed 1 base at V and 2 bases at J, with 9 bases between. Germline V gene lookup returns CDR1 LGHNA and CDR2 YSLEER. The CDR3 contains 16 residues. CDR3 sequence reads: CASSQGDTPGANVLTF. CDR3 coding DNA: TGCGCCAGCAGCCAAGGAGACACCCCTGGGGCCAACGTCCTGACTTTC.

The chain combines TRBV20-1 with TRBJ2-1; D gene ambiguous. Germline V gives CDR1 DFQATT, CDR2 SNEGSKA (reference sequence). V dropped 5 bases and J dropped 0 bases, with 14 bases sitting between them. The CDR3 has 15 amino acids. Written as DNA, the CDR3 is TGCAGTGCTCCCAGTGTTTACAGCTCCTACAATGAGCAGTTCTTC. Its translation: CSAPSVYSSYNEQFF.

The genes are TRBV4-3 and TRBJ1-2, with a possible D match to TRBD1 (5 bases). Trimming removed 4 bases at V and 2 bases at J, with 17 bases between. Germline CDR1 and CDR2: LGHNA and YSLEER. The CDR3 covers 16 residues. CDR3 amino acids: CASSPRREGPNYGYTF. CDR3 coding DNA: TGCGCCAGCAGCCCTAGACGGGAGGGACCAAACTATGGCTACACCTTC.

The chain uses TRBV2 and TRBJ1-5; the D gene is possibly TRBD1 (5 bases). The CDR3 sequence is 15 residues long. Germline assignment: CDR1 SNHLY and CDR2 FYNNEI. V dropped 6 bases and J dropped 9 bases, with 21 bases sitting between them. CDR3 sequence: CASSDNSGGGRPQHF. In DNA, the CDR3 is TGTGCCAGCAGCGATAACTCTGGGGGTGGGCGGCCCCAGCATTTT.

The chain has TRBV4-1 and TRBJ1-2, with 9 bases lining up with TRBD1. Trimming removed 6 bases from V and 2 bases from J; junction bases left unmatched: 7. Germline V gene lookup returns CDR1 MGHRA and CDR2 YSYEKL. CDR3 length: 15 amino acids. CDR3 amino acids: CASSRQGQGNYGYTF. The DNA of the CDR3 is TGCGCCAGCAGTCGCCAGGGACAGGGAAACTATGGCTACACCTTC.

The chain recombines TRBV6-5 with TRBJ2-4; the D gene could be TRBD1 or TRBD2 (5 bases each). From germline, CDR1 is MNHEY and CDR2 SVGAGI. With 5 bases removed from V and 13 bases from J, the gap between germline ends came to 18 bases. The CDR3 length is 13 residues. The CDR3 coding sequence is TGTGCCAGCAGTAACGGACGTCGAGGGGAGCAGTACTTC. Translation: CASSNGRRGEQYF.

The rearrangement uses TRBV20-1 and TRBJ2-3; D possibly corresponds to TRBD2 (5 bases). The germline V gene has CDR1 DFQATT and CDR2 SNEGSKA (reference sequence). The CDR3 covers 17 residues. Trimming cost V 2 bases and J 0 bases, with 18 bases left between them. The CDR3 DNA is TGCAGTGCTAGATTAGACCGGGGTCAGCCTAGCACAGATACGCAGTATTTT. It yields the protein CSARLDRGQPSTDTQYF.

The CDR3 spells CASSSERERYEQYF. CDR3 DNA sequence: TGTGCCAGCAGCTCGGAAAGGGAACGCTACGAGCAGTACTTC. This chain links TRBV6-5 with TRBJ2-7; D remains unclear. CDR3 length: 14 residues. The germline V gene has CDR1 MNHEY and CDR2 SVGAGI. V was trimmed by 6 bases and J by 3 bases, leaving 15 bases between them.

DNA for the CDR3: TGTGCCAGCAGCTCCGGACAGGGACATAACTATGGCTACACCTTC. This sequence encodes CASSSGQGHNYGYTF. The chain is built from TRBV7-3 and TRBJ1-2; 8 nucleotides match TRBD1. The length of the CDR3 is 15 residues. CDR1 is SGHTA and CDR2 is FQGTGA in the germline V gene. The V and J ends lost 4 bases and 1 base, in that order; junction bases with no gene match: 5.

The genes are TRBV20-1 and TRBJ1-1; D is unclear. Germline lookup yields CDR1 DFQATT and CDR2 SNEGSKA (reference sequence). The CDR3 loop spans 13 amino acids. V shed 6 bases and J shed 1 base, with 12 bases lying between them. The CDR3 loop is CSAKVPENTEAFF. The CDR3 coding sequence is TGCAGTGCCAAAGTACCGGAGAACACTGAAGCTTTCTTT.

This sequence joins TRBV12-3 or TRBV12-4 and TRBJ2-2; 7 bases map to TRBD1. Trimming removed 2 bases from V and 3 bases from J; junction bases left unmatched: 6. The CDR3 is made up of 16 amino acids. CDR3 in DNA: TGTGCCAGCAGTTTAAACAGGGGATTGTACACCGGGGAGCTGTTTTTT. Translated: CASSLNRGLYTGELFF.

V and J are TRBV7-9 and TRBJ2-7; weak D call: TRBD1 (5 bases). The V end was cut by 5 bases, the J end by 9 bases, with 23 bases between. The CDR3 extends over 15 amino acids. Germline CDR1 SEHNR, CDR2 FQNEAQ (reference sequence). CDR3: CASSLENVREMAQYF. The CDR3 coding sequence is TGTGCCAGCAGCCTCGAAAACGTCAGGGAAATGGCGCAGTACTTC.

The chain recombines TRBV5-1 with TRBJ2-7, with 7 bases matching TRBD2. The CDR3 runs 14 residues. The V gene end was trimmed by 4 bases and the J gene end by 2 bases; junction bases not matched to a gene: 6. The V gene's germline CDR1 is SGHRS and CDR2 YFSETQ. Here the CDR3 reads CASSRRGVPYEQYF. CDR3 DNA sequence: TGCGCCAGCAGCAGACGGGGGGTTCCCTACGAGCAGTACTTC.

The chain combines TRBV7-2 with TRBJ2-6; the D is unclear. CDR1 and CDR2 (germline): SGHTA, FQGNSA. The CDR3 covers 18 residues. Trimming shortened V by 5 bases and J by 0 bases, and 17 bases separated the two germline ends. The CDR3 nucleotides read TGTGCCAGCAGCCCCCGGTCGGGTCGCAGCTCTGGGGCCAACGTCCTGACTTTC. It codes for CASSPRSGRSSGANVLTF. The full variable domain, in which reference TRBV7-2 and TRBJ2-6 provide the parts outside the CDR3, is GAGVSQSPSNKVTEKGKDVELRCDPISGHTALYWYRQSLGQGLEFLIYFQGNSAPDKSGLPSDRFSAERTGGSVSTLTIQRTQQEDSAVYLCASSPRSGRSSGANVLTFGAGSRLTVL.